Listed below are T cell receptor beta chains from one sample, sequenced in a study of identical twins. TCRdb redid the calling of the 5' RACE reads with MiXCR, one entry per CDR3 protein. The data show about 340,000 distinct CDR3 sequences, 9% to 15% seen once. These data also featured in a second study, about yellow fever vaccine responses in identical twins.

Input material: CD8+ T cells sorted from blood. The receptors stem from a woman between 18 and 29 years old in good health. The CDR3 runs from the conserved cysteine through the conserved F or W. The order of the fields is D gene, V gene, clone size, J gene, CDR3 protein, CDR3 DNA. The D gene is left open where the match is weak. Size is omitted from some rows. Given values are once, few, many or a class for expanded clones.

d_call: -; v_call: TRBV5-1; clone_size: -; j_call: TRBJ2-1; cdr3_aa: CASSATGFDEQFF; cdr3_nt: TGCGCCAGCAGTGCAACAGGGTTCGATGAGCAGTTCTTC
d_call: TRBD2; v_call: TRBV29-1; clone_size: few; j_call: TRBJ2-7; cdr3_aa: CSVGLAEPYEQYF; cdr3_nt: TGCAGCGTGGGACTAGCGGAACCCTACGAGCAGTACTTC
d_call: TRBD1; v_call: TRBV5-5; clone_size: -; j_call: TRBJ1-5; cdr3_aa: CASSLGDRYSNQPQHF; cdr3_nt: TGTGCCAGCAGCTTGGGGGACAGATATAGCAATCAGCCCCAGCATTTT
d_call: -; v_call: TRBV11-1; clone_size: few; j_call: TRBJ1-1; cdr3_aa: CASSIENTEAFF; cdr3_nt: TGTGCCAGCAGCATCGAAAACACTGAAGCTTTCTTT
d_call: -; v_call: TRBV15; clone_size: -; j_call: TRBJ2-2; cdr3_aa: CATSFASHGELFF; cdr3_nt: TGTGCCACCTCGTTCGCTTCGCACGGGGAGCTGTTTTTT
d_call: -; v_call: TRBV4-1; clone_size: -; j_call: TRBJ1-2; cdr3_aa: CASSQEGLLTTNYGYTF; cdr3_nt: TGCGCCAGCAGCCAAGAGGGGCTGTTAACGACTAACTATGGCTACACCTTC
d_call: TRBD2; v_call: TRBV7-6; clone_size: medium-sized; j_call: TRBJ2-6; cdr3_aa: CASSLGLAGGSGANVLTF; cdr3_nt: TGTGCCAGCAGCTTAGGCCTAGCGGGAGGGTCTGGGGCCAACGTCCTGACTTTC
d_call: TRBD2; v_call: TRBV15; clone_size: -; j_call: TRBJ2-1; cdr3_aa: CATLAGVTDEQFF; cdr3_nt: TGTGCCACCCTAGCGGGAGTTACGGATGAGCAGTTCTTC
d_call: -; v_call: TRBV13; clone_size: many; j_call: TRBJ2-1; cdr3_aa: CASSLVVNEQFF; cdr3_nt: TGTGCCAGCAGCTTAGTAGTCAATGAGCAGTTCTTC
d_call: -; v_call: TRBV12-3/TRBV12-4; clone_size: many; j_call: TRBJ2-1; cdr3_aa: CASTVGSNEQFF; cdr3_nt: TGTGCCAGCACCGTGGGTTCTAATGAGCAGTTCTTC
d_call: -; v_call: TRBV9; clone_size: -; j_call: TRBJ2-1; cdr3_aa: CASSSPRNEQFF; cdr3_nt: TGTGCCAGCAGCTCCCCTCGGAATGAGCAGTTCTTC
d_call: TRBD1; v_call: TRBV5-1; clone_size: many; j_call: TRBJ1-6; cdr3_aa: CASSSPGTGGNNSPLHF; cdr3_nt: TGCGCCAGCAGCTCGCCTGGGACAGGGGGTAATAATTCACCCCTCCACTTT
d_call: TRBD2; v_call: TRBV7-9; clone_size: few; j_call: TRBJ2-7; cdr3_aa: CASTGGYEQYF; cdr3_nt: TGTGCCAGCACGGGGGGTTACGAGCAGTACTTC
d_call: -; v_call: TRBV4-1; clone_size: few; j_call: TRBJ1-1; cdr3_aa: CASSQEVHLGTNTEAFF; cdr3_nt: TGCGCCAGCAGCCAAGAAGTCCATTTGGGAACGAACACTGAAGCTTTCTTT
d_call: TRBD2; v_call: TRBV5-1; clone_size: few; j_call: TRBJ2-5; cdr3_aa: CASSSTGLAAQETQYF; cdr3_nt: TGCGCCAGCAGCTCCACCGGACTAGCGGCCCAAGAGACCCAGTACTTC
d_call: TRBD2; v_call: TRBV7-7; clone_size: -; j_call: TRBJ2-2; cdr3_aa: CASSLDALAGSTGELFF; cdr3_nt: TGTGCCAGCAGCTTAGATGCACTAGCGGGGTCCACCGGGGAGCTGTTTTTT
d_call: -; v_call: TRBV27; clone_size: -; j_call: TRBJ1-2; cdr3_aa: CASSTEPKNYGYTF; cdr3_nt: TGTGCCAGCAGTACAGAACCTAAAAACTATGGCTACACCTTC
d_call: TRBD1; v_call: TRBV9; clone_size: -; j_call: TRBJ2-1; cdr3_aa: CASSLTGASSYNEQFF; cdr3_nt: TGTGCCAGCAGCTTGACAGGGGCCAGCTCCTACAATGAGCAGTTCTTC
d_call: -; v_call: TRBV9; clone_size: many; j_call: TRBJ2-5; cdr3_aa: CASAGETQYF; cdr3_nt: TGTGCCAGCGCGGGGGAGACCCAGTACTTC
d_call: -; v_call: TRBV6-2/TRBV6-3; clone_size: many; j_call: TRBJ2-3; cdr3_aa: CASSYGVSTDTQYF; cdr3_nt: TGTGCCAGCAGTTATGGTGTTAGCACAGATACGCAGTATTTT
d_call: TRBD2; v_call: TRBV7-2; clone_size: -; j_call: TRBJ2-2; cdr3_aa: CASLSGTDYTGELFF; cdr3_nt: TGTGCCAGTCTGAGCGGGACCGATTACACCGGGGAGCTGTTTTTT
d_call: -; v_call: TRBV20-1; clone_size: many; j_call: TRBJ2-1; cdr3_aa: CSARDGEQFF; cdr3_nt: TGCAGTGCTAGAGACGGTGAGCAGTTCTTC